The source of this T cell receptor (beta chain) is a study of cytomegalovirus exposure and HLA in healthy donors. Findings and limits, study-wide: Roughly uniform depth of sequencing across donors was assumed in presence/absence analyses. The study had only CMV serostatus as immune exposure information. Later on, an analysis found that several of the most significant clusters appeared to be linked to common viral pathogens, which included parvovirus B19.

This CDR3 contains 16 residues. Trimming cost V 2 bases and J 2 bases; bases outside gene matches: 8. Per germline, CDR1 MNHEY and CDR2 SVGAGI. As for this clone: Its antigen is not known.

The primer mix had 60 Vbeta and 13 Jbeta primers. Data came from immunoSEQ multiplex PCR; TCRdb stores just in-frame clones and leaves some out. The sample holds approximately 120,000 clones, roughly 82% seen once. The receptor was derived from a woman between 40 and 55 years old in good health and CMV-seropositive. The sequencing input was PBMCs. This chain links TRBV6-5 with TRBJ1-2, with 7 bases that match TRBD1. The CDR3 DNA reads TGTGCCAGCAGTTACCTCACAGGGGTAGGGAACTATGGCTACACCTTC. Its protein product is CASSYLTGVGNYGYTF.